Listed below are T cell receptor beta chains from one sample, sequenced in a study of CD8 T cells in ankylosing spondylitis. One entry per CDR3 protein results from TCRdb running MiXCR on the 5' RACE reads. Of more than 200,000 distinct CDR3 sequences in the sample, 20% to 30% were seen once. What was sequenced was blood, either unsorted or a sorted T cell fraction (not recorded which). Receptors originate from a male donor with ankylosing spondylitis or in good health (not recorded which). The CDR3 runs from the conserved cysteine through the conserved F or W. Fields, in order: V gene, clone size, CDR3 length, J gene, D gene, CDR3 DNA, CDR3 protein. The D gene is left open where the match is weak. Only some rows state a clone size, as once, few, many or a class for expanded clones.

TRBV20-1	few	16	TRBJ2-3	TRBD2	TGCAGTGCAACCGGACTAGCGGGGGGCCCCACAGATACGCAGTATTTT	CSATGLAGGPTDTQYF
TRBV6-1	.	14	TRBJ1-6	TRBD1	TGTGCCAGCAGTAAACAGGGGGTGGATTCACCCCTCCACTTT	CASSKQGVDSPLHF
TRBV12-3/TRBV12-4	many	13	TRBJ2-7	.	TGTGCCAGCAGTTTCAATGGGGGCCGCGAGCAGTACTTC	CASSFNGGREQYF
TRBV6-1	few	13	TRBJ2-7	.	TGTGCCAGCACCCGGGGGCTAGACTACGAGCAGTACTTC	CASTRGLDYEQYF
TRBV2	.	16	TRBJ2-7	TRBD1	TGTGCCAGCAGGGACAGGAATAGCCCGGAAAGGGACGAGCAGTACTTC	CASRDRNSPERDEQYF
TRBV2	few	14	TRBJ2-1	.	TGTGCCAGCGGCTTTCCCGGGCCACAGGTCAGGCAGTTCTTC	CASGFPGPQVRQFF
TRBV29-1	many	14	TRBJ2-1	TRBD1	TGCAGCGTTGTCGGAAGGACAGGGATGAATGAGCAGTTCTTC	CSVVGRTGMNEQFF
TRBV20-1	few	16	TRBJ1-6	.	TGCAGTGCTTGGATTCAGGAGTACTCCTATAATTCACCCCTCCACTTT	CSAWIQEYSYNSPLHF
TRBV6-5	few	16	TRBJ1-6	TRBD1	TGTGCCAGCAGTAATCGACAGGGGGTAGAGGGTTCACCCCTCCACTTT	CASSNRQGVEGSPLHF
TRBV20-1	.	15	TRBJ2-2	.	TGCAGTGCTAGGCTTCGTAGGATGAACACCGGGGAGCTGTTTTTT	CSARLRRMNTGELFF
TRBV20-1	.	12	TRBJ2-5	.	TGCAGTGCTGAATATACAAGAGATACCCAGTACTTC	CSAEYTRDTQYF
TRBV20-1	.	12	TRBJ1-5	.	TGCAGTGCTAGAAGGGAACAGGGCGGGCAGCATTTT	CSARREQGGQHF
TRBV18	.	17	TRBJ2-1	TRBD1	TGTGTCAGCTCACCACCGGCAGGGGGTGTAGGCTACAATGAGCAGTTCTTC	CVSSPPAGGVGYNEQFF
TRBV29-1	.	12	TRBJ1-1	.	TGCAGCGTGGCTAGGGGGTCCACTGAAGCTTTCTTT	CSVARGSTEAFF
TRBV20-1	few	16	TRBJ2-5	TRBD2	TGCAGTGCTCAACAAGCGGGGGGGAAATACCAAGAGACCCAGTACTTC	CSAQQAGGKYQETQYF
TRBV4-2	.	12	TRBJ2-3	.	TGTGCCAGCAGCCAGCCCGGGATCACGCAGTATTTT	CASSQPGITQYF
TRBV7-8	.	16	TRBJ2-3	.	TGTGCCAGCAGCTTAGAAGGGGCAGGGGGCACAGATACGCAGTATTTT	CASSLEGAGGTDTQYF
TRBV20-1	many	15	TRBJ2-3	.	TGCAGTGCGCTGCCGGAGGTGACCTTCACAGATACGCAGTATTTT	CSALPEVTFTDTQYF
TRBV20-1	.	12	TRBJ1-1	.	TGCAGTGCTACTATCAGGAGCACTGAAGCTTTCTTT	CSATIRSTEAFF
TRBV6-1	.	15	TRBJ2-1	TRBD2	TGTGCCAGCAGTGTAATGAACGGGGGGGCTTATGAGCAGTTCTTC	CASSVMNGGAYEQFF
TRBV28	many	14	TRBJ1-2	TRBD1	TGTGCCAGCAGTTGGCCGGACAGGGGCTATGGCTACACCTTC	CASSWPDRGYGYTF
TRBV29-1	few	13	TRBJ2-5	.	TGCAGCGCCCGGCCTGGGGGCCCAGAGACCCAGTACTTC	CSARPGGPETQYF
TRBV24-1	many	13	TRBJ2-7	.	TGTGCCACCAGTACCGCGGGGATGTACGAGCAGTACTTC	CATSTAGMYEQYF
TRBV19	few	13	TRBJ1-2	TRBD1	TGTGCCAGCTCCGGGACAGCCGACTATGGCTACACCTTC	CASSGTADYGYTF
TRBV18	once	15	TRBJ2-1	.	TGTGCCAGCTCACCAACTAGCCCTATCTACAATGAGCAGTTCTTC	CASSPTSPIYNEQFF
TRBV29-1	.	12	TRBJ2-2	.	TGCAGCGCTAACATGGGAGCCGGGGAGCTGTTTTTT	CSANMGAGELFF
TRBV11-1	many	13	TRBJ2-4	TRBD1	TGTGCCAGCAGCCGCAGGGGGAGCAACATTCAGTACTTC	CASSRRGSNIQYF
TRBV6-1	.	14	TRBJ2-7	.	TGTGCCAGCCAGGATCGGGGGTTGTCCTACGAGCAGTACTTC	CASQDRGLSYEQYF
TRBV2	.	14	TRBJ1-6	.	TGTGCCAGCAGTGGAGGGACCCCTAATTCACCCCTCCACTTT	CASSGGTPNSPLHF
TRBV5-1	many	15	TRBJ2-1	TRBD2	TGCGCCAGCAGTTGGCGGGGGGGTTCCTACAATGAGCAGTTCTTC	CASSWRGGSYNEQFF
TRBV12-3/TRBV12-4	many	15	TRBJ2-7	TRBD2	TGTGCCAGCAGTTCCGGGACTAGTGGAGGATCCGAGCAGTACTTC	CASSSGTSGGSEQYF
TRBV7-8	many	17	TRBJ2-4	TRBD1	TGTGCCAGCAGCCCAGGGGGACAGATACTAGCCAAAAACATTCAGTACTTC	CASSPGGQILAKNIQYF
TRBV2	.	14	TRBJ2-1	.	TGTGCCAGCATGGTCAGGACGGGGTACAATGAGCAGTTCTTC	CASMVRTGYNEQFF
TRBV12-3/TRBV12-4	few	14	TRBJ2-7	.	TGTGCCAGCAGTTTAAGGGGGGCCAGCTACGAGCAGTACTTC	CASSLRGASYEQYF
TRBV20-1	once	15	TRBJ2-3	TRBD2	TGCAGTGCTAGCCCCGGGACTAGCGGGCAAAATACGCAGTATTTT	CSASPGTSGQNTQYF
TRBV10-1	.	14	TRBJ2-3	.	TGCGCCAGCAGTGGCGCGGGTTTCACAGATACGCAGTATTTT	CASSGAGFTDTQYF
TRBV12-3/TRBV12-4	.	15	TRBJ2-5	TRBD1	TGTGCCAGCAGTCCCCGGGACAGGGTCTTTGAGACCCAGTACTTC	CASSPRDRVFETQYF
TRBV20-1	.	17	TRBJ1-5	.	TGCAGTGCTAGAGATGGTGCGGGGGGCGTGAGCAATCAGCCCCAGCATTTT	CSARDGAGGVSNQPQHF
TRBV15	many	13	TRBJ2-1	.	TGTGCCACCAGCAGGAGACCGTACAATGAGCAGTTCTTC	CATSRRPYNEQFF
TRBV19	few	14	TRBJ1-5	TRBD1	TGTGCCAGTAGTCGGGACAGCAGGAATCAGCCCCAGCATTTT	CASSRDSRNQPQHF
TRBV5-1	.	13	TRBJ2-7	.	TGCGCCAGCAGCTTGGCCGTGGTGGGAGAGCAGTACTTC	CASSLAVVGEQYF
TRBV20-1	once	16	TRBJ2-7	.	TGCAGTGCCAGCAGGATGGAGGGGGGTCTCTCCTACGAGCAGTACTTC	CSASRMEGGLSYEQYF
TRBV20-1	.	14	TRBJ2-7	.	TGCAGTGCTAGAGCCCGACCACCAAGCTACGAGCAGTACTTC	CSARARPPSYEQYF
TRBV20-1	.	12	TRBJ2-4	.	TGCAGCCAGGCGGCGGCCAAAAACATTCAGTACTTC	CSQAAAKNIQYF
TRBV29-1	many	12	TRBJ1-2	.	TGCAGCGTTGAAACCGCAGGGATGGGCTACACCTTC	CSVETAGMGYTF
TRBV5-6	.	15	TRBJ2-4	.	TGTGCCAGCGGGCCCAGGGGAATGGACAAAAACATTCAGTACTTC	CASGPRGMDKNIQYF
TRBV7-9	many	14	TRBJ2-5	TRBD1	TGTGCCAGCAGCTCTTCGGGACAGCAAGAGACCCAGTACTTC	CASSSSGQQETQYF
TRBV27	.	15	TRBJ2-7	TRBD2	TGTGCCAGCAGAGCGGTTCGGGGGGGCCGCTACGAGCAGTACTTC	CASRAVRGGRYEQYF
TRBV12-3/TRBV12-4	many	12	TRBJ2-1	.	TGTGCCAGCAGTGGTCCCGGCGGTGAGCAGTTCTTC	CASSGPGGEQFF
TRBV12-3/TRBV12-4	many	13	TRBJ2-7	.	TGTGCCAGCAGTTTATCGGGGCCAGGCGAGCAGTACTTC	CASSLSGPGEQYF
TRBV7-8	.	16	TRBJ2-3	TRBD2	TGTGCCAGCAGCGTCCCGGGACTAGAAAGCACAGATACGCAGTATTTT	CASSVPGLESTDTQYF
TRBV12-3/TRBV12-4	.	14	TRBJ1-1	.	TGTGCCAGCAGTATCTGGGCCGTGAACACTGAAGCTTTCTTT	CASSIWAVNTEAFF
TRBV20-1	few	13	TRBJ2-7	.	TGCAGTGCTAGAGTGTCCCCGGGGTACGAGCAGTACTTC	CSARVSPGYEQYF
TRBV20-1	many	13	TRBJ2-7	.	TGCAGTGCAAACAGGGCGGATAAAGGCGAGCAGTACTTC	CSANRADKGEQYF
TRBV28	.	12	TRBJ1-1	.	TGTGCCAGCAGTTTCGGCGGTGGTGAAGCTTTCTTT	CASSFGGGEAFF
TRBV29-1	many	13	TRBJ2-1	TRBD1	TGCAGCGTTGGGGACAGGGCAGGCAATGAGCAGTTCTTC	CSVGDRAGNEQFF
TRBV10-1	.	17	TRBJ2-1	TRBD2	TGCGCCAGCAGTGGCCAGACTAGCGGTAACTCCTACAATGAGCAGTTCTTC	CASSGQTSGNSYNEQFF
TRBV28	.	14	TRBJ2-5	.	TGTGCCAGCAGTACCCAACTAGTTTTGGAGACCCAGTACTTC	CASSTQLVLETQYF
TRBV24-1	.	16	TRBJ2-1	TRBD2	TGTGCCACCAGTGAGGGCGGGGGGGCCCACCTCGATGAGCAGTTCTTC	CATSEGGGAHLDEQFF
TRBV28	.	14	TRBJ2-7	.	TGTGCTCAAACCGGAGGGTGGTCGACCTACGAGCAGTACTTC	CAQTGGWSTYEQYF